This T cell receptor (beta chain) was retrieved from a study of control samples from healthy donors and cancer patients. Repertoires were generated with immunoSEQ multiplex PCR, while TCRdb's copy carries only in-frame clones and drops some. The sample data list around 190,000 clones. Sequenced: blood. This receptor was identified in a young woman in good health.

CDR3 nucleotides: TGTGCCAGCAGAGTTGACAGTGTCGGTTCACCCCTCCACTTT. Translation gives CASRVDSVGSPLHF. V gene TRBV5-4 combines with J gene TRBJ1-6, with a weak D call TRBD1 (5 bases). CDR1 and CDR2 from the germline V gene are SGHNT and YYREEE (reference sequence). The CDR3 is made up of 14 amino acids. The V gene lost 5 bases and the J gene lost 9 bases, with 15 bases spanning the gap.